Each of the 24 T cell receptor beta chains below was sequenced from the same sample in a study of molecular identifiers for immune sequencing clone quantification. TCRdb fed the PCR reads into MiXCR, producing one record per CDR3 protein. The table lists about 640,000 distinct CDR3 sequences, 15% to 20% of them singletons, with 0.85% in the top ten. Sequencing used naive CD8+ T cells from blood, with Jurkat cell RNA spiked in. The subset was: FACS-sorted CD8+CD4-CCR7+CD45RA+ naive T cells. All receptors derive from a human donor in good health. Some libraries in this study had Jurkat cell RNA spiked in.

V usage is TRBV5-6 and J usage is TRBJ1-1, with D possibly being TRBD1 (5 bases). The germline V gene encodes CDR1 SGHDT and CDR2 YYEEEE. V was shortened by 0 bases and J by 3 bases, with 15 bases between the two germline ends. This CDR3 region has 16 residues. CDR3 coding DNA: TGTGCCAGCAGCTTGGGACCGCGAGGGGTGGACACTGAAGCTTTCTTT. Amino acids: CASSLGPRGVDTEAFF.

This clonotype turned up a few times. V is TRBV27 and J is TRBJ1-1; 9 positions agree with TRBD1. The CDR3 covers 14 residues. V trimming: 6 bases; J trimming: 1 base; junction bases outside the gene matches: 3. Germline V gives CDR1 MNHEY, CDR2 SMNVEV (reference sequence). The CDR3 coding sequence is TGTGCCAGCAGGGGACAGGGTGGGAACACTGAAGCTTTCTTT. This gives the protein CASRGQGGNTEAFF.

The V gene is TRBV5-8, the J gene TRBJ2-7; 7 positions agree with TRBD1. The CDR3 has 16 amino acids. Germline loops: CDR1 SGHTS, CDR2 YDEGEE. Trimming took 4 bases from V and 3 from J; bases not matched to a gene: 13. The CDR3 DNA sequence: TGTGCCAGCAGCCTCCGACAGGGAGAGGGGCTCTACGAGCAGTACTTC. It encodes CASSLRQGEGLYEQYF. The full variable domain, rest sourced from reference TRBV5-8 and TRBJ2-7, is EAGVTQSPTHLIKTRGQQATLRCSPISGHTSVYWYQQALGLGLQFLLWYDEGEERNRGNFPPRFSGRQFPNYSSELNVNALELEDSALYLCASSLRQGEGLYEQYFGPGTRLTVT.

A note on this clonotype: A clone one base away is much larger, so this may be a read error. The missing conserved phenylalanine or tryptophan at the end of this CDR3 makes a read error likely. This chain joins TRBV19 and TRBJ2-7; 11 bases agree with TRBD2. Per the germline V gene, CDR1 is LNHDA and CDR2 is SQIVND (reference sequence). V shed 6 bases, J shed 2 bases, and the junction held 6 bases outside the gene matches. The CDR3 covers 15 residues. The CDR3 DNA sequence: TGTGCCAGTAGCATCACTAGCGGGAGTACCTACGAGCAGTACCTC. Translating it yields CASSITSGSTYEQYL.

The chain employs TRBV12-3 or TRBV12-4 and TRBJ2-5; D not certain. Deletions cut 6 bases from V and 1 base from J, with 9 bases between. The CDR3 covers 13 residues. The CDR3: CASRGRSQETQYF. CDR3 bases: TGTGCCAGCAGGGGTCGGAGCCAAGAGACCCAGTACTTC.

This chain connects TRBV4-3 to TRBJ1-2; no firm D call. Deletions cut 0 bases from V and 0 bases from J, with 8 bases between. This CDR3 spans 15 amino acids. From germline, CDR1 is LGHNA and CDR2 YSLEER. As DNA, the CDR3 is TGCGCCAGCAGCCAAGACATCACAACTAACTATGGCTACACCTTC. Translation gives CASSQDITTNYGYTF.

This clonotype was recorded at least ten times. The chain links TRBV11-2 to TRBJ2-3; no clear D. The CDR3 runs 15 residues. Germline V gives CDR1 SGHAT, CDR2 FQNNGV. The V end lost 2 bases, the J end lost 4 bases, and 13 bases lay between the germline ends. The CDR3 DNA reads TGTGCCAGCAGCTTACTTTGGGCAGGTCCAGATACGCAGTATTTT. It translates to CASSLLWAGPDTQYF. Full variable domain (missing parts from reference TRBV11-2 and TRBJ2-3): EAGVAQSPRYKIIEKRQSVAFWCNPISGHATLYWYQQILGQGPKLLIQFQNNGVVDDSQLPKDRFSAERLKGVDSTLKIQPAKLEDSAVYLCASSLLWAGPDTQYFGPGTRLTVL.

To note about this clonotype: This sequence may be a read error, since a much larger clone differs from it by one base. V is TRBV28 and J is TRBJ2-5; no reliable D call. V lost 6 bases and J lost 9, with 11 bases in between. This CDR3 contains 11 residues. Germline lookup yields CDR1 MDHEN and CDR2 SYDVKM. CDR3 protein: CASSPTKAQYF. The CDR3 nucleotides are TGTGCCAGCAGCCCCACTAAAGCCCAGTACTTC.

This clonotype was seen many times. The gene calls are TRBV2 and TRBJ2-3, with 11 bases that match TRBD2. CDR1 is SNHLY, CDR2 FYNNEI, per germline. V dropped 5 bases and J dropped 2; count of bases not matched to a gene: 12. The CDR3 consists of 18 residues. CDR3: CASSYGLAGFPPTDTQYF. As DNA, the CDR3 is TGTGCCAGCAGTTATGGACTAGCGGGTTTCCCCCCCACAGATACGCAGTATTTT. Drawing the rest from reference TRBV2 and TRBJ2-3, the complete variable domain is EPEVTQTPSHQVTQMGQEVILRCVPISNHLYFYWYRQILGQKVEFLVSFYNNEISEKSEIFDDQFSVERPDGSNFTLKIRSTKLEDSAMYFCASSYGLAGFPPTDTQYFGPGTRLTVL.

This clonotype was detected once. The J gene is TRBJ1-2, the V gene TRBV27; 7 nucleotides align to TRBD1. Germline V gene sequence: CDR1 MNHEY, CDR2 SMNVEV (reference sequence). After removal of 7 bases from V and 3 bases from J, the junction contained 5 bases not matched to a gene. The CDR3 covers 13 residues. CDR3 amino acids: CASKGQLDYGYTF. CDR3 bases: TGTGCCAGCAAGGGACAGCTAGACTATGGCTACACCTTC.

This clonotype was counted between two and nine times. This CDR3 is CASSEWAGYSNQPQHF. CDR3 sequence (DNA): TGTGCCAGCAGTGAATGGGCAGGCTATAGCAATCAGCCCCAGCATTTT. The chain joins TRBV6-1 to TRBJ1-5; D is ambiguous. The V gene lost 2 bases and the J gene lost 0 bases, with 11 bases spanning the gap. The length of the CDR3 is 16 residues. Germline CDR1 is MNHNS and CDR2 is SASEGT.

Turning to this clonotype: An end of the junction differs from the germline gene, which may be a read error. CDR3: CASSFPMGFGNNEQFF. The CDR3, as DNA: TGTGCCAGTAGTTTCCCGATGGGGTTTGGGAACAATGAGCAGTTCTTC. V usage is TRBV12-3 or TRBV12-4 and J usage is TRBJ2-1; D unresolved. This CDR3 is 16 amino acids long.

This clonotype has at least ten counts. The rearrangement joins TRBV27 to TRBJ2-3; 8 nucleotides line up with TRBD2. Unmatched junction bases numbered 10, after V lost 6 bases and J lost 2 bases. The CDR3 length is 16 residues. The germline V gene has CDR1 MNHEY and CDR2 SMNVEV (reference sequence). The CDR3 here is CASRPLLAELTDTQYF. The CDR3 DNA reads TGTGCCAGCAGGCCTCTACTAGCGGAACTCACAGATACGCAGTATTTT.

This clonotype has at least ten counts. The chain links TRBV28 to TRBJ2-7; D is uncertain. CDR3 length: 14 residues. In germline, CDR1 is MDHEN, CDR2 SYDVKM. Trimming pared 4 bases from V and 3 bases from J, leaving 13 bases between. This CDR3 is CASSSSATGYEQYF. DNA of the CDR3: TGTGCCAGCAGTTCCTCCGCCACCGGCTACGAGCAGTACTTC.

Details on this clonotype: A read error may explain this, as a much larger clone is one base away. The chain uses TRBV15 and TRBJ2-3; the match to TRBD2 covers 9 bases. The germline gives CDR1 LNHNV, CDR2 YYDKDF (reference sequence). The trim removed 5 bases at V and 2 bases at J, leaving 20 bases unmatched. The CDR3 sequence is 20 residues long. The CDR3 region has the DNA TGTGCCACCAGCGGAAACCGGCGGGGGGGCCTATTGAGCCTCACAGATACGCAGTATTTT. Translated: CATSGNRRGGLLSLTDTQYF.

The V call is TRBV24-1, the J call TRBJ2-5; D is possibly TRBD1 (7 bases). V was clipped by 4 bases and J by 7 bases, with 15 bases between them. The CDR3 contains 14 residues. The germline V gene encodes CDR1 KGHDR and CDR2 SFDVKD. The CDR3 sequence: CATSDPAGGGTQYF. CDR3 in DNA: TGTGCCACCAGTGACCCGGCAGGGGGAGGGACCCAGTACTTC.

This clonotype was detected ten times or more. The chain recombines TRBV4-1 with TRBJ2-4; 10 bases map to TRBD2. With V trimmed by 4 bases and J by 3 bases, 6 bases remained unmatched. From germline, CDR1 is MGHRA and CDR2 YSYEKL. The CDR3 runs 16 residues. For the CDR3, the DNA is TGCGCCAGCAGCCGCGGGACTAGCGCAGACAAAAACATTCAGTACTTC. It yields the protein CASSRGTSADKNIQYF.

This clonotype was recorded many times. The genes are TRBV7-3 and TRBJ1-5; D remains ambiguous. The V end lost 0 bases, the J end lost 6 bases, and 21 bases lay between the germline ends. CDR1 SGHTA and CDR2 FQGTGA come from the germline V gene. The CDR3 contains 18 residues. The CDR3 loop reads CASSLTSTEAVICQPQHF. The CDR3 DNA follows: TGTGCCAGCAGCTTAACGTCGACCGAAGCTGTAATTTGTCAGCCCCAGCATTTT. The full variable domain, rest sourced from reference TRBV7-3 and TRBJ1-5, is GAGVSQTPSNKVTEKGKYVELRCDPISGHTALYWYRQSLGQGPEFLIYFQGTGAADDSGLPNDRFFAVRPEGSVSTLKIQRTERGDSAVYLCASSLTSTEAVICQPQHFGDGTRLSIL.

This clonotype was counted a few times. One end of the junction does not line up with germline, which may come from a read error. V usage is TRBV7-7 and J usage is TRBJ2-3; D unresolved. This CDR3 region has 15 residues. CDR1 is SSHAT and CDR2 is FNYEAQ in the germline V gene (reference sequence). CDR3 in amino acids: CASSLSPDRTDTQYF. The CDR3 bases are TGTGCTAGCAGCTTAAGTCCGGACCGCACAGATACGCAGTATTTT.

Comment on this clonotype: A read error is possible here, since a much larger clone lies one base away. The chain joins TRBV4-2 to TRBJ1-2; 10 bases line up with TRBD1. CDR1 is LGHNA, CDR2 YNFKEQ, per germline. The CDR3 sequence is 16 residues long. CDR3 sequence reads: CASSQPTGGSNYGHTF. CDR3 sequence (DNA): TGTGCCAGCAGCCAACCGACAGGGGGCTCCAACTATGGCCACACCTTC.

The J gene is TRBJ2-7, the V gene TRBV19; 11 bases agree with TRBD2. Germline trimming cut 8 bases from V and 2 bases from J; bases unmatched to any gene: 5. Germline V lookup: CDR1 LNHDA, CDR2 SQIVND (reference sequence). The CDR3 runs 14 residues. CDR3 bases: TGTGCCAGTTCGACTAGCGGGGCCACCTACGAGCAGTACTTC. Encoded protein: CASSTSGATYEQYF.

Details on this clonotype: This sequence may be a read error, since a much larger clone differs from it by one base. No conserved phenylalanine or tryptophan is present at the end of the CDR3, so a read error is the likely explanation. V gene TRBV29-1 combines with J gene TRBJ1-4, with D unclear. V was cut by 0 bases and J by 3 bases, with 11 bases left in between. The CDR3 length is 15 residues. The germline CDR1 and CDR2 sequences are SQVTM and ANQGSEA. The CDR3: CSVEDSSRPNEKLFL. In DNA, the CDR3 is TGCAGCGTTGAAGACTCGTCCAGACCTAATGAAAAACTGTTTCTT.

This clonotype has more than one count but fewer than ten. The chain employs TRBV28 and TRBJ1-2; 11 bases line up with TRBD1. Germline V gives CDR1 MDHEN, CDR2 SYDVKM. This CDR3 region has 17 residues. After removal of 1 base from V and 7 bases from J, the junction contained 11 bases not matched to a gene. This CDR3 is CASSLYLGTGGVSGYTF. The CDR3 coding sequence is TGTGCCAGCAGTTTATACTTAGGGACAGGGGGAGTAAGTGGCTACACCTTC.

A note on this clonotype: This may be a read error, as it is one base from a much larger clone. The chain carries TRBV6-5 and TRBJ1-2; D gene uncertain. Trimming shortened V by 8 bases and J by 4 bases, and 17 bases separated the two germline ends. Germline V gene sequence: CDR1 MNHEY, CDR2 SVGAGI. This CDR3 has 14 residues. Written as DNA, the CDR3 is TGTGCCAGCGACAAGGGTGGCACGGGCTATGGCTACACCTTC. Its translation is CASDKGGTGYGYTF.